This TCR beta chain originates from a study of blood T cell repertoires in COVID-19. Study-level information: PBMCs, B-cell-depleted T cells, or T cells provided the cDNA or gDNA that made up the material.

The table came from immunoSEQ multiplex PCR; TCRdb's copy has only in-frame clones and leaves some out. The sample holds 250,000 to 300,000 clones; around 90% are singletons and the top ten take 2.2%. The CDR3 is 13 residues long. Trimming left V 9 bases short and J 4 bases short, with 15 bases between. Looked up from germline, CDR1 is ENHRY and CDR2 is SYGVKD. This TCR came from a woman aged 50 to 65 who had recovered from COVID-19. Source material: peripheral blood. The gene calls are TRBV10-3 and TRBJ1-1; TRBD1 might be the D (6 bases). CDR3 region: CAIHRAVGTEAFF. The CDR3 nucleotides read TGTGCCATTCACAGGGCGGTCGGCACTGAAGCTTTCTTT.